This TCR beta chain comes out of a study of T cells after yellow fever vaccination. From the 5' RACE reads, TCRdb called clonotypes with MiXCR, one entry per CDR3 protein. The sample lists approximately 85,000 distinct CDR3 sequences; roughly 14% were seen once. Germline V gene data show CDR1 as MNHEY and CDR2 as SVGAGI. V was clipped by 0 bases and J by 4 bases, with 9 bases between them. CDR3 size: 14 residues. Study outcomes and limitations: It was a weaker secondary response, yet one that peaked faster, at day 5 versus 15. FACS-sorted repertoires might harbor abundant contaminating clonotypes from the bulk population. CD4 and CD8 compartments shared a small share of clonotypes.

This clonotype was detected only a few times. This sequence originates from a man aged 18 to 29 who received the YFV17D yellow fever vaccine. The material sequenced was CD8+ T cells not binding an NS4B(214-222) dextramer, sorted from PBMCs, taken more than 20 days after the first yellow fever vaccination. The chain employs TRBV6-5 and TRBJ1-1; D unclear. CDR3 protein: CASSYSGWGTEAFF. The CDR3 DNA follows: TGTGCCAGCAGTTACTCGGGTTGGGGCACTGAAGCTTTCTTT.